This T cell receptor beta chain is from a study of long-term antiretroviral therapy in people with HIV. Study conclusions and caveats: Pre-ART-expanded clones dominated the repertoire at all time points.

Run at survey level, the immunoSEQ assay was version v3.0. For every sample, sequencing targeted roughly 40,000-55,000 T-cell genomes. The protocol was immunoSEQ multiplex PCR, while the TCRdb copy is restricted to in-frame clones and leaves out a portion. The profile shows 35,000 to 40,000 clones, approximately 85% of them singletons. Regarding this clone: Antigen specificity is unknown.

Each donor provided at least one pre-ART PBMC sample and at least two post-ART PBMC samples. The sequencing used unsorted PBMCs, collected 0.3 years after starting antiretroviral therapy. The source of this sequence is a man between 18 and 35 years old with HIV.

The chain's CDR3 is CASSKLVGEQFF. The DNA of the CDR3 is TGTGCCAGCAGTAAACTAGTGGGTGAGCAGTTCTTC. The chain couples TRBV28 to TRBJ2-1; TRBD2 might be the D (5 bases). Trimming pared 5 bases from V and 9 bases from J, leaving 11 bases between. The germline CDR1 and CDR2 sequences are MDHEN and SYDVKM. The CDR3 sequence is 12 residues long. Full variable domain (remainder filled in from reference TRBV28 and TRBJ2-1): DVKVTQSSRYLVKRTGEKVFLECVQDMDHENMFWYRQDPGLGLRLIYFSYDVKMKEKGDIPEGYSVSREKKERFSLILESASTNQTSMYLCASSKLVGEQFFGPGTRLTVL.